This T cell receptor (beta chain) stems from a study of memory CD4+ T cells and cytomegalovirus serostatus. Study-wide context: Donors were healthy Belgian adults, fewer than ten CMV seropositive and some 24 seronegative.

About this clone: The antigen remains unidentified.

The sort gate was single viable CD3+CD4+CD8-CD45RO+ cells for memory CD4+ T cells. Trimming removed 1 base from V and 2 bases from J, with 15 bases in between. Per the germline V gene, CDR1 is SGHDT and CDR2 is YYEEEE. The CDR3 is made up of 16 amino acids. Study conclusions and caveats: CD4+ memory repertoires contained about two fifths of the 164 reported CMV TCRbeta sequences. The CMV-associated TCR signature appears largely within the CD4+ memory repertoire. A US-trained random forest predicted CMV serostatus with median AUC around 0.9.

TCRdb's copy holds only in-frame clones and misses some; the assay was immunoSEQ multiplex PCR. The repertoire holds 40,000 to 55,000 clones, 60% to 80% seen once, with about 1.2% in the top ten. The source is an adult in good health and CMV-seropositive. The rearrangement uses TRBV5-6 and TRBJ2-5, with no clear D. Sequencing was carried out using memory CD4+ T cells from blood. In DNA, the CDR3 is TGTGCCAGCAGCTTGATGGGCGTTACAGATCAAGAGACCCAGTACTTC. Encoded protein: CASSLMGVTDQETQYF.